This T cell receptor beta chain is from a study of identical twins. This CDR3 region has 14 residues. V was shortened by 7 bases and J by 1 base, with 12 bases between the two germline ends. Germline V gene lookup returns CDR1 MDHEN and CDR2 SYDVKM. TCRdb reprocessed the 5' RACE reads via MiXCR and lists one record per CDR3 protein. This sample has under 350,000 distinct CDR3 sequences, with roughly 9.8% found just once. This sample also belongs to another study, concerning yellow fever vaccine responses in identical twins.

The chain combines TRBV28 with TRBJ2-3; TRBD2 might be the D (5 bases). The TCR was taken from a young woman in good health. What was sequenced was CD8+ T cells sorted from blood. The CDR3, as DNA: TGTGCCAGCACTCGGACTTGGGGCACAGATACGCAGTATTTT. Translated, it gives CASTRTWGTDTQYF.